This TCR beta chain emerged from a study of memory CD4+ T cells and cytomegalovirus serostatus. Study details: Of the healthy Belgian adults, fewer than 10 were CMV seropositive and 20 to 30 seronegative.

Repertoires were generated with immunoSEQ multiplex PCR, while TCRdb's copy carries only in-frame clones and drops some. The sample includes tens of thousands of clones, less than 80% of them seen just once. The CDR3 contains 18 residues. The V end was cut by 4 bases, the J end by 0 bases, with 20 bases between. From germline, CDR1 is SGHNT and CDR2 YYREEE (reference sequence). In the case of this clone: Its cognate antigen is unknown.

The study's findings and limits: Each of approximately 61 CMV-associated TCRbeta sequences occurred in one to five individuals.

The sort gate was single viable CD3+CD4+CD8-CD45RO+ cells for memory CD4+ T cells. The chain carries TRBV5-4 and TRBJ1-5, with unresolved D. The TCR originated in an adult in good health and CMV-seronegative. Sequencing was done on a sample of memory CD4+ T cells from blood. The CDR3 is CASSPNRHERTSNQPQHF. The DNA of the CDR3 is TGTGCCAGCAGCCCCAATAGACACGAACGGACTAGCAATCAGCCCCAGCATTTT.